The 15 T cell receptor beta chains below come from one sample, sequenced in a study of shared clonotypes between healthy human individuals. Profiling relied on immunoSEQ multiplex PCR, and the TCRdb table lists in-frame clones only, not all of them. Of about 2.4 million clones in the sample, more than 85% are singletons; the top ten hold approximately 0.35%. Sequenced: naive CD4+ T cells from PBMCs. As to subset: CD45RA+ positively selected. The receptors stem from a man aged 18 to 29 in good health. Some clones in this sample may be carry-over from other donors' samples.

Here the CDR3 reads CASSQGLAGGVYEQYF. CDR3 DNA sequence: TGTGCCAGCAGCCAGGGACTAGCGGGAGGGGTCTACGAGCAGTACTTC. This chain joins TRBV11-2 and TRBJ2-7; the match to TRBD2 covers 16 bases. Trimming cost V 5 bases and J 3 bases; bases outside gene matches: 4. Germline CDR1 reads SGHAT; CDR2 reads FQNNGV. The CDR3 contains 16 residues.

The chain joins TRBV10-1 to TRBJ2-2; D is unclear. The germline V gene has CDR1 WNHNN and CDR2 SYGVQD (reference sequence). The V end lost 3 bases, the J end lost 8 bases, and 13 bases lay between the germline ends. The CDR3 runs to 14 residues. CDR3 residues: CASSDSELAGELFF. The CDR3 DNA is TGCGCCAGCAGTGATTCGGAGTTAGCAGGGGAGCTGTTTTTT.

V gene TRBV18 combines with J gene TRBJ1-1; D not certain. The CDR3 is 14 amino acids. The germline gives CDR1 KGHSH, CDR2 LQKENI. Trimming removed 3 bases from V and 5 bases from J, with 13 bases in between. This CDR3 is CASSPIRTKTEAFF. The DNA of the CDR3 is TGTGCCAGCTCACCCATTAGGACGAAAACTGAAGCTTTCTTT. Supplemented by reference TRBV18 and TRBJ1-1, the full variable domain reads NAGVMQNPRHLVRRRGQEARLRCSPMKGHSHVYWYRQLPEEGLKFMVYLQKENIIDESGMPKERFSAEFPKEGPSILRIQQVVRGDSAAYFCASSPIRTKTEAFFGQGTRLTVV.

This clone was counted only a few times. The chain recombines TRBV9 with TRBJ1-1; no clear D gene. The CDR3 contains 13 residues. V lost 4 bases, J lost 6 bases, and 13 bases lay in between. From germline, CDR1 is SGDLS and CDR2 YYNGEE. CDR3 coding DNA: TGTGCCAGCAGCCCTCAGTTGGGCCCTGAAGCTTTCTTT. Amino acids: CASSPQLGPEAFF.

The V and J genes are TRBV7-8 and TRBJ2-5; D perhaps matches TRBD2 (6 bases). Germline CDR1 reads SGHVS; CDR2 reads FQNEAQ. Trimming cost V 2 bases and J 1 base, with 14 bases left between them. The CDR3 is 16 residues long. The CDR3 DNA is TGTGCCAGCAGCTTAACGTTTCTAGCGAGCCAAGAGACCCAGTACTTC. This codes for CASSLTFLASQETQYF.

V and J are TRBV5-1 and TRBJ2-7; possibly TRBD1 for D (6 bases). V shed 2 bases and J shed 0 bases, with 9 bases lying between them. Germline loops: CDR1 SGHRS, CDR2 YFSETQ. This CDR3 spans 14 amino acids. CDR3 amino acids: CASSFGTSSYEQYF. CDR3 nucleotide sequence: TGCGCCAGCAGCTTTGGGACAAGCTCCTACGAGCAGTACTTC.

Turning to this clone: The sample carries other DNA sequences with the same CDR3. This chain connects TRBV18 to TRBJ1-4; D possibly corresponds to TRBD1 (5 bases). The V gene lost 6 bases and the J gene lost 2 bases, with 10 bases spanning the gap. The CDR3 sequence is 14 residues long. The V gene's germline CDR1 is KGHSH and CDR2 LQKENI. The DNA for the CDR3 is TGTGCCAGCTCTCCGGGACCTACTAATGAAAAACTGTTTTTT. Translating gives CASSPGPTNEKLFF.

This clone has a single count. The chain uses TRBV4-1 and TRBJ2-1, with D tentatively TRBD2 (5 bases). The CDR3 runs 18 residues. Trimming stripped 2 bases from V and 4 bases from J, with 21 bases between. CDR1 and CDR2 (germline): MGHRA, YSYEKL. The CDR3, as DNA: TGCGCCAGCAGCCAACCTCTGAGGAGGTCTCCACGGTACAATGAGCAGTTCTTC. This translates into CASSQPLRRSPRYNEQFF.

V and J are TRBV5-1 and TRBJ1-3; D unclear. This CDR3 spans 14 amino acids. The V gene's germline CDR1 is SGHRS and CDR2 YFSETQ. V was pared by 0 bases and J by 2 bases, with 6 bases between. As DNA, the CDR3 is TGCGCCAGCAGCTTGGGGGAAGCTGGAAACACCATATATTTT. It is translated as CASSLGEAGNTIYF.

The chain recombines TRBV9 with TRBJ2-1; no clear D gene. There are 13 residues in the CDR3. V lost 0 bases to trimming and J lost 6 bases, with 7 bases between them. Per germline, CDR1 SGDLS and CDR2 YYNGEE. The CDR3 DNA sequence: TGTGCCAGCAGCGTAGCCTGGGGCAATGAGCAGTTCTTC. Its protein is CASSVAWGNEQFF.

The chain links TRBV5-6 to TRBJ1-2; D is undetermined. Trimming stripped 5 bases from V and 8 bases from J, with 16 bases between. CDR1 and CDR2 from the germline V gene are SGHDT and YYEEEE. This CDR3 is 13 amino acids long. CDR3: CASRRLREGGYTF. DNA for the CDR3: TGTGCCAGCAGGAGACTCCGGGAGGGCGGCTACACCTTC.

The J gene is TRBJ2-5, the V gene TRBV18; 7 positions agree with TRBD1. Unmatched junction bases numbered 8, after V lost 0 bases and J lost 7 bases. The length of the CDR3 is 15 residues. Germline V gives CDR1 KGHSH, CDR2 LQKENI. The CDR3 region has the DNA TGTGCCAGCTCACCACCGGGCCAGGGGGTAGGGACCCAGTACTTC. As protein: CASSPPGQGVGTQYF.

This chain links TRBV28 with TRBJ2-7; 8 nucleotides align to TRBD2. V lost 9 bases, J lost 6 bases, and 25 bases stayed unmatched. Germline V gives CDR1 MDHEN, CDR2 SYDVKM. CDR3 size: 18 residues. Here the CDR3 DNA reads TGTGCCAGTTCCCCCGGGGGACTAGGGAACCTGCCTAGCTTCGAGCAGTACTTC. Protein product: CASSPGGLGNLPSFEQYF.

The gene calls are TRBV30 and TRBJ1-2, with D tentatively TRBD1 (5 bases). Trimming left V 8 bases short and J 4 bases short, with 14 bases between. CDR1 is GTSNPN and CDR2 is SVGIG in the germline V gene (reference sequence). The CDR3 covers 12 residues. The CDR3 protein is CAGGARPYGYTF. The CDR3, as DNA: TGTGCCGGAGGGGCCAGACCCTATGGCTACACCTTC.

Regarding this clone: The sample contains more than one DNA sequence encoding this CDR3. The chain combines TRBV4-1 with TRBJ2-3, with 14 bases fitting TRBD2. J was trimmed by 5 bases and V by 1 base; bases with no gene match: 2. The CDR3 covers 16 residues. CDR1 MGHRA and CDR2 YSYEKL come from the germline V gene. The CDR3 sequence is CASSQGLAGGIDTQYF. Here the CDR3 DNA reads TGCGCCAGCAGCCAAGGACTAGCGGGAGGGATAGATACGCAGTATTTT.